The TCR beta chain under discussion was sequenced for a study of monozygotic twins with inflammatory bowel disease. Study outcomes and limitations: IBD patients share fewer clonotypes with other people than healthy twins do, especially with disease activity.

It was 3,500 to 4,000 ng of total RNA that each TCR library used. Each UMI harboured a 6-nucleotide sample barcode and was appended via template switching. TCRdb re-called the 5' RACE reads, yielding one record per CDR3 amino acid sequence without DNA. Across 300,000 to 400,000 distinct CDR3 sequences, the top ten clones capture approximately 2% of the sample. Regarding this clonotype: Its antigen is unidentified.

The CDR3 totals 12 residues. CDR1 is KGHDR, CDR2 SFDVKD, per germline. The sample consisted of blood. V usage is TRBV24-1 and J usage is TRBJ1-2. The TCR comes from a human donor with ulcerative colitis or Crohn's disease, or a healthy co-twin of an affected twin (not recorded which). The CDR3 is CATSGFGYGYTF.